These T cell receptor beta chains were read from a single sample in a study of T cells after yellow fever vaccination. TCRdb recomputed calls from the 5' RACE reads with MiXCR, one row per CDR3 protein. Here the sample spans around 600,000 distinct CDR3 sequences, around 12% being singletons. The specimen comprised PBMCs, sampled on the day of the yellow fever booster vaccination. The receptors originated from a young man who received the YFV17D yellow fever vaccine. Each CDR3 is given with its conserved first and last residue. A D gene is named only where the DNA matches it firmly. Some rows mark clone size as missing; the rest say once, few, many or name a class of expanded clone.

clone size: few
D gene: TRBD2
V gene: TRBV6-5
J gene: TRBJ2-5
CDR3 DNA: TGTGCCAGCAGTTACAGGACTAGCGGGAGGAGTAGGAAGACCCAGTACTTC
CDR3 protein: CASSYRTSGRSRKTQYF

clone size: NA
D gene: TRBD2
V gene: TRBV24-1
J gene: TRBJ2-1
CDR3 DNA: TGTGCCACCAGTGATTCTAGCGGGACTTCCTACAATGAGCAGTTCTTC
CDR3 protein: CATSDSSGTSYNEQFF

clone size: NA
D gene: NA
V gene: TRBV6-2/TRBV6-3
J gene: TRBJ2-2
CDR3 DNA: TGTGCCAGCAGAGGGGGGTTGAACACCGGGGAGCTGTTTTTT
CDR3 protein: CASRGGLNTGELFF

clone size: NA
D gene: NA
V gene: TRBV5-1
J gene: TRBJ2-1
CDR3 DNA: TGCGCCAGCAGCCCCAAACTGAGCTCCTACAATGAGCAGTTCTTC
CDR3 protein: CASSPKLSSYNEQFF

clone size: NA
D gene: NA
V gene: TRBV7-9
J gene: TRBJ1-1
CDR3 DNA: TGTGCCAGCAGCTATACCGGGACGGTGAACACTGAAGCTTTCTTT
CDR3 protein: CASSYTGTVNTEAFF

clone size: few
D gene: TRBD2
V gene: TRBV29-1
J gene: TRBJ2-6
CDR3 DNA: TGCAGCGTTGAGATGGGACTAGCGGGAGGGGGGGAAGGGGCCAACGTCCTGACTTTC
CDR3 protein: CSVEMGLAGGGEGANVLTF

clone size: NA
D gene: NA
V gene: TRBV24-1
J gene: TRBJ2-1
CDR3 DNA: TGTGCCACCGAGGGGGTAAGCTCCTACAATGAGCAGTTCTTC
CDR3 protein: CATEGVSSYNEQFF

clone size: many
D gene: NA
V gene: TRBV28
J gene: TRBJ2-5
CDR3 DNA: TGTGCCAGCAGGGGGCGGGAATGGGAGACCCAGTACTTC
CDR3 protein: CASRGREWETQYF

clone size: few
D gene: TRBD2
V gene: TRBV4-3
J gene: TRBJ2-3
CDR3 DNA: TGCGCCAGCAGCCAAGAACTAGCGGGAGGTAGATTCACAGATACGCAGTATTTT
CDR3 protein: CASSQELAGGRFTDTQYF

clone size: NA
D gene: TRBD1
V gene: TRBV25-1
J gene: TRBJ1-2
CDR3 DNA: TGTGCCAGCAGTGAATTGGGGGGACAGGGTTACGGCTTCACCTTC
CDR3 protein: CASSELGGQGYGFTF

clone size: few
D gene: TRBD2
V gene: TRBV24-1
J gene: TRBJ2-1
CDR3 DNA: TGTGCCACCAGTGATACCACTAGCGGGTTTTCCTACAATGAGCAGTTCTTC
CDR3 protein: CATSDTTSGFSYNEQFF

clone size: NA
D gene: TRBD1
V gene: TRBV19
J gene: TRBJ2-7
CDR3 DNA: TGTGCCAGTACCTTCGGGACAGGGGGTTTCTACGAGCAGTACTTC
CDR3 protein: CASTFGTGGFYEQYF

clone size: many
D gene: NA
V gene: TRBV9
J gene: TRBJ2-2
CDR3 DNA: TGTGCCAGCAGCGTAGAGGTCGGACCCCTTAGCAACACCGGGGAGCTGTTTTTT
CDR3 protein: CASSVEVGPLSNTGELFF

clone size: NA
D gene: NA
V gene: TRBV19
J gene: TRBJ2-7
CDR3 DNA: TGTGCCAGTAACCTCGACGCGGGAAGCTCCTACGAGCAGTACTTC
CDR3 protein: CASNLDAGSSYEQYF

clone size: NA
D gene: NA
V gene: TRBV5-5
J gene: TRBJ1-1
CDR3 DNA: TGTGCCAGCAGCTTAACCCCGTTCGGCACTGAAGCTTTCTTT
CDR3 protein: CASSLTPFGTEAFF

clone size: NA
D gene: NA
V gene: TRBV6-2/TRBV6-3
J gene: TRBJ2-1
CDR3 DNA: TGTGCCAGCAGTGGCGCCGGGACTTCAAGCTATGAGCAGTTCTTC
CDR3 protein: CASSGAGTSSYEQFF

clone size: few
D gene: TRBD2
V gene: TRBV2
J gene: TRBJ2-1
CDR3 DNA: TGTGCCAGCAACTTACTAGCGGGACCATCAAACTCCTACAATGAGCAGTTCTTC
CDR3 protein: CASNLLAGPSNSYNEQFF

clone size: many
D gene: NA
V gene: TRBV21-1
J gene: TRBJ2-7
CDR3 DNA: TGTGCCAGCAGTACAGGGGCCGCCTACGAGCAGTACTTC
CDR3 protein: CASSTGAAYEQYF

clone size: NA
D gene: TRBD2
V gene: TRBV12-3/TRBV12-4
J gene: TRBJ2-3
CDR3 DNA: TGTGCCAGCACTTTTTCCGGGACTAGCGCAGATACGCAGTATTTT
CDR3 protein: CASTFSGTSADTQYF

clone size: few
D gene: TRBD1
V gene: TRBV7-8
J gene: TRBJ2-5
CDR3 DNA: TGTGCCAGCGCAGGACTCCGGGACAGAAAAGAAGAGACCCAGTACTTC
CDR3 protein: CASAGLRDRKEETQYF

clone size: many
D gene: NA
V gene: TRBV7-2
J gene: TRBJ2-5
CDR3 DNA: TGTGCCAGCAGCCCCCCCGGGGCGGGGGAGACCCAGTACTTC
CDR3 protein: CASSPPGAGETQYF

clone size: NA
D gene: TRBD1
V gene: TRBV3-1
J gene: TRBJ2-3
CDR3 DNA: TGTGCCAGCAGCCATACAGGGGGCTTTAGCACAGATACGCAGTATTTT
CDR3 protein: CASSHTGGFSTDTQYF

clone size: many
D gene: TRBD1
V gene: TRBV29-1
J gene: TRBJ2-7
CDR3 DNA: TGCAGCGTTGCCGGGACAGGGGCCGAGCAGTACTTC
CDR3 protein: CSVAGTGAEQYF

clone size: NA
D gene: NA
V gene: TRBV6-1
J gene: TRBJ2-7
CDR3 DNA: TGTGCCAGCAGTGAAGAGAAATCCTACGAGCAGTACTTC
CDR3 protein: CASSEEKSYEQYF

clone size: few
D gene: TRBD1
V gene: TRBV19
J gene: TRBJ1-2
CDR3 DNA: TGTGCCAGTACCCCGACGCAACAGGGGAGCGGCTACACCTTC
CDR3 protein: CASTPTQQGSGYTF

clone size: NA
D gene: NA
V gene: TRBV20-1
J gene: TRBJ2-1
CDR3 DNA: TGCAGTGCTAGATTCTCTTTGAATGAGCAGTTCTTC
CDR3 protein: CSARFSLNEQFF

clone size: NA
D gene: NA
V gene: TRBV20-1
J gene: TRBJ2-2
CDR3 DNA: TGCAGTGCTAGAGAAACGGGGAACACCGGGGAGCTGTTTTTT
CDR3 protein: CSARETGNTGELFF

clone size: NA
D gene: NA
V gene: TRBV5-1
J gene: TRBJ1-2
CDR3 DNA: TGCGCCAGCAGCTTGGTAGGGCAATTAGCTAACTATGGCTACACCTTC
CDR3 protein: CASSLVGQLANYGYTF

clone size: NA
D gene: NA
V gene: TRBV20-1
J gene: TRBJ2-1
CDR3 DNA: TGCAGTGCTAGAGATCTGAGGGCGCTTCATGAGCAGTTCTTC
CDR3 protein: CSARDLRALHEQFF

clone size: few
D gene: NA
V gene: TRBV12-3/TRBV12-4
J gene: TRBJ2-1
CDR3 DNA: TGTGCCAGCAGTTTAGTGGACCCCGCCTATGAGCAGTTCTTC
CDR3 protein: CASSLVDPAYEQFF

clone size: many
D gene: TRBD2
V gene: TRBV30
J gene: TRBJ2-2
CDR3 DNA: TGTGCCTGGGGGGGGCTAGCGGGAGGGCCGGACACCGGGGAGCTGTTTTTT
CDR3 protein: CAWGGLAGGPDTGELFF

clone size: few
D gene: TRBD1
V gene: TRBV6-5
J gene: TRBJ2-5
CDR3 DNA: TGTGCCAGCAGTTCCCTGACAGGGGGCGAGGAGACCCAGTACTTC
CDR3 protein: CASSSLTGGEETQYF

clone size: NA
D gene: NA
V gene: TRBV3-1
J gene: TRBJ1-3
CDR3 DNA: TGTGCCTGCACCCAAACCCCCTCGCTCGGAAACACCATATATTTT
CDR3 protein: CACTQTPSLGNTIYF

clone size: NA
D gene: NA
V gene: TRBV5-1
J gene: TRBJ2-3
CDR3 DNA: TGCGCCAGCAGCTTTCCAAGTGGCACAGATACGCAGTATTTT
CDR3 protein: CASSFPSGTDTQYF

clone size: many
D gene: NA
V gene: TRBV5-1
J gene: TRBJ1-1
CDR3 DNA: TGCGCCAGCAGCTCAGGGTCAGGGGTAAACGAAGCTTTCTTT
CDR3 protein: CASSSGSGVNEAFF

clone size: few
D gene: TRBD1
V gene: TRBV10-1
J gene: TRBJ1-2
CDR3 DNA: TGCGCCAGCAGTGAATCGGGACAGGCGAACTATGGCTACACCTTC
CDR3 protein: CASSESGQANYGYTF

clone size: many
D gene: TRBD2
V gene: TRBV7-2
J gene: TRBJ2-7
CDR3 DNA: TGTGCCAGCAGCTCGGGAGGTTCCTCCTACGAGCAGTACTTC
CDR3 protein: CASSSGGSSYEQYF

clone size: NA
D gene: TRBD1
V gene: TRBV4-3
J gene: TRBJ2-6
CDR3 DNA: TGCGCCAGCAGCCAAGTAGTCAGGGGGCAGACTGGGGCCAACGTCCTGACTTTC
CDR3 protein: CASSQVVRGQTGANVLTF

clone size: NA
D gene: NA
V gene: TRBV13
J gene: TRBJ2-7
CDR3 DNA: TGTGCCAGCAGCTTAGAGGGTCAAGGTCCCTCCGAGCAGTACTTC
CDR3 protein: CASSLEGQGPSEQYF

clone size: few
D gene: TRBD1
V gene: TRBV7-2
J gene: TRBJ2-1
CDR3 DNA: TGTGCCAGCAGCTTAGCGACAGGGGGTTACTACAATGAGCAGTTCTTC
CDR3 protein: CASSLATGGYYNEQFF

clone size: few
D gene: NA
V gene: TRBV7-7
J gene: TRBJ2-5
CDR3 DNA: TGTGCCAGCAGCCCAGCGACCCTAGCGGAGACCCAGTACTTC
CDR3 protein: CASSPATLAETQYF

clone size: few
D gene: NA
V gene: TRBV25-1
J gene: TRBJ1-6
CDR3 DNA: TGTGCCAGCAGTGAATTCAGTAATTCACCCCTCCACTTT
CDR3 protein: CASSEFSNSPLHF

clone size: few
D gene: TRBD2
V gene: TRBV7-2
J gene: TRBJ2-7
CDR3 DNA: TGTGCCAGCAGCCAACTAGCGGGTGTTGACGAGCAGTACTTC
CDR3 protein: CASSQLAGVDEQYF

clone size: NA
D gene: NA
V gene: TRBV6-2/TRBV6-3
J gene: TRBJ2-3
CDR3 DNA: TGTGCCAGCAGTTGGGTCATCACAGATACGCAGTATTTT
CDR3 protein: CASSWVITDTQYF

clone size: few
D gene: NA
V gene: TRBV5-1
J gene: TRBJ2-5
CDR3 DNA: TGCGCCAGCATGAGGGGCTTCCAAGAGACCCAGTACTTC
CDR3 protein: CASMRGFQETQYF

clone size: few
D gene: TRBD1
V gene: TRBV2
J gene: TRBJ2-1
CDR3 DNA: TGTGCCAGCAGTGCTTTGATCCCCGGGACAGCGGTGTTCTTC
CDR3 protein: CASSALIPGTAVFF

clone size: NA
D gene: NA
V gene: TRBV6-1
J gene: TRBJ2-3
CDR3 DNA: TGTGCCAGCAGCCACGGGCGAGTAGATACGCAGTATTTT
CDR3 protein: CASSHGRVDTQYF

clone size: NA
D gene: TRBD2
V gene: TRBV20-1
J gene: TRBJ2-1
CDR3 DNA: TGCAGTGCTAGACTAGCGGGAAACGGCTCCTACAATGAGCAGTTCTTC
CDR3 protein: CSARLAGNGSYNEQFF

clone size: NA
D gene: NA
V gene: TRBV20-1
J gene: TRBJ2-7
CDR3 DNA: TGCAGTGCTAGGAGGGGGGGTCCGGGGAACGAGCAGTACTTC
CDR3 protein: CSARRGGPGNEQYF

clone size: few
D gene: TRBD1
V gene: TRBV20-1
J gene: TRBJ1-2
CDR3 DNA: TGCAGTGCTCCCCTCGGGACAGGCCCCACGATCCCCTTC
CDR3 protein: CSAPLGTGPTIPF

clone size: few
D gene: NA
V gene: TRBV7-9
J gene: TRBJ1-2
CDR3 DNA: TGTGCCAGCAGCTTAGAGGCAGGGGCGAGTGGCTACACCTTC
CDR3 protein: CASSLEAGASGYTF

clone size: many
D gene: NA
V gene: TRBV12-3/TRBV12-4
J gene: TRBJ2-1
CDR3 DNA: TGTGCCAGCAGTAACACCGGGCCCCGGAATGAGCAGTTCTTC
CDR3 protein: CASSNTGPRNEQFF

clone size: many
D gene: NA
V gene: TRBV7-6
J gene: TRBJ1-1
CDR3 DNA: TGTGCCAGCAGCTTAGAGAGGGGTGGGGAAGCTTTCTTT
CDR3 protein: CASSLERGGEAFF

clone size: few
D gene: TRBD1
V gene: TRBV10-3
J gene: TRBJ2-3
CDR3 DNA: TGTGCAGCCTCCGGGACAGCCACCACAGATACGCAGTATTTT
CDR3 protein: CAASGTATTDTQYF

clone size: few
D gene: NA
V gene: TRBV9
J gene: TRBJ2-3
CDR3 DNA: TGTGCCAGCAGCGTAGATCTGAATACGCAGTATTTT
CDR3 protein: CASSVDLNTQYF